This T cell receptor beta chain was observed in a study of OX40 agonist ivuxolimab in advanced cancers. Study-level background: Dose-escalation patients were diagnosed with hepatocellular carcinoma, melanoma, renal cell cancer or head and neck cancer. Of mixed ages from about 20 to 90 and averaging 60 years, the group was almost 85% male.

This CDR3 is built from 15 residues. The germline gives CDR1 MNHNS, CDR2 SASEGT. V lost 6 bases, J lost 7 bases, and 21 bases lay in between. Comment on this clone: As yet, its antigen is unknown.

The assay was immunoSEQ multiplex PCR, and TCRdb's table has in-frame clones only and misses some. The repertoire has about 76,000 clones, around four fifths of them found once; the top ten carry 1.5% to 2%. Findings and caveats of the study: Normalized T-cell clonal expansion was also low in some nonresponders.

Sequences were derived from CD4+ or CD8+ T cells sorted from blood, sampled in a trial of the OX40 agonist ivuxolimab. The J gene is TRBJ1-2, the V gene TRBV6-1; weak D call: TRBD1 (6 bases). The sequence was collected from an adult with an advanced solid tumor such as melanoma, head and neck, liver or kidney cancer. The CDR3 DNA sequence: TGTGCCAGCAGCGACCCACAGGGACGGGTCGCTGGCTACACCTTC. Amino acid sequence: CASSDPQGRVAGYTF.